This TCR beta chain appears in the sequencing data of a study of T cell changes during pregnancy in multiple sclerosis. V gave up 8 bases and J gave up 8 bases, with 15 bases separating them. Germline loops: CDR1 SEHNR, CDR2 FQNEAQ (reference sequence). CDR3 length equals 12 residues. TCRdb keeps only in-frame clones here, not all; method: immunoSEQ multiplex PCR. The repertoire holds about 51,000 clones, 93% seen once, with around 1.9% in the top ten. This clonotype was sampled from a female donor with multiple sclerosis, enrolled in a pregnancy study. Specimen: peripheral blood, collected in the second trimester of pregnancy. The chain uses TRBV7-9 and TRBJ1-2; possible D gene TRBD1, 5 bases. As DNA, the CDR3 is TGTGCCAGCTGGGTCGGGGGAGGAGGCTACACCTTC. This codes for CASWVGGGGYTF.